Listed here are 15 T cell receptor beta chains from one sample, sequenced in a study of CD8 T cell repertoires and HIV-1 epitope variants. Method: immunoSEQ multiplex PCR; TCRdb's copy keeps in-frame clones and lacks some. The table lists about 7,000 clones, over 55% of them singletons. Which antigens these TCRs recognize remains unknown. Sequencing input: cultured CD8+ T cells derived from PBMCs. Receptors originate from a male donor with HIV.

The CDR3, as DNA: TGTGCCAGCAGTTTATCAAACGGGGGCACAGATACGCAGTATTTT. This translates into CASSLSNGGTDTQYF. The chain has TRBV27 and TRBJ2-3, with TRBD2 as a possible D gene (5 bases). The CDR3 covers 15 residues. Deletions cut 0 bases from V and 1 base from J, with 8 bases between. The germline V gene has CDR1 MNHEY and CDR2 SMNVEV (reference sequence).

The chain employs TRBV2 and TRBJ2-1; the D call may be TRBD1 or TRBD2 (5 bases each). Trimming took off 0 bases at V and 6 bases at J, with 9 bases between the two ends. Germline loops: CDR1 SNHLY, CDR2 FYNNEI. This CDR3 spans 14 amino acids. The CDR3 DNA sequence: TGTGCCAGCAGTGAAGCAGGGACCTCCAATGAGCAGTTCTTC. This encodes CASSEAGTSNEQFF. The complete variable domain, with remaining parts taken from reference TRBV2 and TRBJ2-1, reads EPEVTQTPSHQVTQMGQEVILRCVPISNHLYFYWYRQILGQKVEFLVSFYNNEISEKSEIFDDQFSVERPDGSNFTLKIRSTKLEDSAMYFCASSEAGTSNEQFFGPGTRLTVL.

This clone was detected only a few times. The chain couples TRBV4-1 to TRBJ1-2, with D unresolved. Trimming took 0 bases from V and 3 from J, leaving 14 bases between them. The CDR3 consists of 16 residues. Germline V gives CDR1 MGHRA, CDR2 YSYEKL. The CDR3 region is CASSQDPVELDYGYTF. In nucleotides, the CDR3 is TGCGCCAGCAGCCAAGATCCCGTCGAACTCGACTATGGCTACACCTTC.

V is TRBV7-6 and J is TRBJ2-7; tentatively, D is TRBD1 (6 bases). V was clipped by 5 bases and J by 1 base, with 9 bases between them. The CDR3 has 13 amino acids. Germline V CDR1 and CDR2: SGHVS, FNYEAQ. This CDR3 reads CASSADSSYEQYF. CDR3 nucleotide sequence: TGTGCCAGCAGCGCGGACAGTTCCTACGAGCAGTACTTC. The full variable domain, in which reference TRBV7-6 and TRBJ2-7 provide the parts outside the CDR3, is GAGVSQSPRYKVTKRGQDVALRCDPISGHVSLYWYRQALGQGPEFLTYFNYEAQQDKSGLPNDRFSAERPEGSISTLTIQRTEQRDSAMYRCASSADSSYEQYFGPGTRLTVT.

V gene TRBV6-5 combines with J gene TRBJ1-2, with D possibly TRBD1 on 5 matching bases. The CDR3 loop spans 14 amino acids. Germline V gene sequence: CDR1 MNHEY, CDR2 SVGAGI. Trimming took 5 bases from V and 4 from J, leaving 14 bases between them. The CDR3 sequence is CASSPTRGTYGYTF. CDR3 bases: TGTGCCAGCAGTCCTACTCGGGGGACCTATGGCTACACCTTC.

Only a few counts were recorded for this clone. The CDR3 nucleotides are TGTGCCAGCAGTATAAGCGGCACTACCTACGAGCAGTACTTC. Translating gives CASSISGTTYEQYF. The V and J genes are TRBV27 and TRBJ2-7; D is possibly TRBD2 (5 bases). CDR1 MNHEY and CDR2 SMNVEV come from the germline V gene (reference sequence). V lost 5 bases and J 2 bases, leaving 13 bases between the germline ends. The CDR3 has 14 residues.

Sample share makes this clone medium-sized (0.01 to 0.1%). V is TRBV19 and J is TRBJ1-1; D gene ambiguous. This CDR3 has 14 residues. Trimming removed 1 base at V and 1 base at J, with 7 bases between. CDR1 and CDR2 (germline): LNHDA, SQIVND (reference sequence). CDR3 loop: CASSIGGWNTEAFF. In DNA form, the CDR3 reads TGTGCCAGTAGTATAGGAGGATGGAACACTGAAGCTTTCTTT.

This chain connects TRBV29-1 to TRBJ2-5; D possibly matches TRBD1 or TRBD2 (6 bases each). The better agreement between TRBJ2-7 and the DNA end casts doubt on the J call. CDR3 length: 13 amino acids. Looked up from germline, CDR1 is SQVTM and CDR2 is ANQGSEA. Here the CDR3 DNA reads TGCAGCGTTGAATCGGGGGCCCCCTACGAGCAGTACTTC. Amino acids: CSVESGAPYEQYF.

This chain connects TRBV19 to TRBJ2-5, with 10 bases that match TRBD1. The CDR3 spans 14 residues. Germline assignment: CDR1 LNHDA and CDR2 SQIVND (reference sequence). J lost 5 bases, V lost 7 bases, and 7 bases had no gene match. The CDR3 protein is CASTATGGVETQYF. CDR3 nucleotides: TGTGCCAGTACCGCGACAGGGGGCGTGGAGACCCAGTACTTC. The full variable domain, with the rest looked up from reference TRBV19 and TRBJ2-5, is DGGITQSPKYLFRKEGQNVTLSCEQNLNHDAMYWYRQDPGQGLRLIYYSQIVNDFQKGDIAEGYSVSREKKESFPLTVTSAQKNPTAFYLCASTATGGVETQYFGPGTRLLVL.

J is TRBJ2-5 and V is TRBV27, with TRBD2 matching over 7 bases. CDR1 MNHEY and CDR2 SMNVEV come from the germline V gene (reference sequence). The V segment lost 8 bases and the J segment 5 bases; nucleotides outside the gene matches: 8. The CDR3 has 13 residues. CDR3 residues: CASRNGGEETQYF. CDR3 bases: TGTGCCAGCCGGAATGGGGGGGAGGAGACCCAGTACTTC.

This rearrangement joins TRBV5-6 to TRBJ2-5; D assignment may be TRBD1 or TRBD2 (5 bases each). With 3 bases removed from V and 5 bases from J, the gap between germline ends came to 14 bases. CDR3 size: 14 residues. Germline V gene lookup returns CDR1 SGHDT and CDR2 YYEEEE. The CDR3 sequence: CASSWGPSLETQYF. In DNA form, the CDR3 reads TGTGCCAGCAGCTGGGGACCGAGTCTGGAGACCCAGTACTTC.

The V gene is TRBV7-9, the J gene TRBJ1-5; 8 bases are a match to TRBD1. The V segment lost 5 bases and the J segment 2 bases; nucleotides outside the gene matches: 11. The CDR3 is made up of 17 amino acids. Germline-derived CDR1 and CDR2 are SEHNR and FQNEAQ (reference sequence). The CDR3 sequence is CASSEIPGGDGNQPQHF. For the CDR3, the DNA is TGTGCCAGCAGCGAAATTCCAGGGGGCGACGGCAATCAGCCCCAGCATTTT.

This rearrangement joins TRBV5-1 to TRBJ2-3; 11 bases are shared with TRBD1. The CDR3 consists of 17 residues. Unmatched junction bases numbered 12, after V lost 4 bases and J lost 5 bases. Germline V gene lookup returns CDR1 SGHRS and CDR2 YFSETQ. DNA for the CDR3: TGCGCCAGCAGCCACTCCTTAGGACAGGGGGCTAAAGATACGCAGTATTTT. Protein sequence: CASSHSLGQGAKDTQYF.

This rearrangement joins TRBV28 to TRBJ1-1, with D uncertain. The ends were cut back, 1 base at V and 4 bases at J, with 10 bases in the middle. The CDR3 totals 14 residues. Germline V gene lookup returns CDR1 MDHEN and CDR2 SYDVKM. The chain's CDR3 is CASSLSRGFTEAFF. CDR3 bases: TGTGCCAGCAGTTTATCGCGGGGATTCACTGAAGCTTTCTTT. The complete variable domain, with remaining parts taken from reference TRBV28 and TRBJ1-1, reads DVKVTQSSRYLVKRTGEKVFLECVQDMDHENMFWYRQDPGLGLRLIYFSYDVKMKEKGDIPEGYSVSREKKERFSLILESASTNQTSMYLCASSLSRGFTEAFFGQGTRLTVV.

This clone occurred once. This chain joins TRBV27 and TRBJ2-1; D unresolved. The V end lost 4 bases, the J end lost 0 bases, and 7 bases lay between the germline ends. The CDR3 loop spans 14 amino acids. CDR1 and CDR2 from the germline V gene are MNHEY and SMNVEV (reference sequence). The CDR3 here is CASSSESSYNEQFF. CDR3 nucleotide sequence: TGTGCCAGCAGTTCAGAGAGCTCCTACAATGAGCAGTTCTTC.